The 3 T cell receptor beta chains reported below all come from one sample, sequenced in a study of blood T cell repertoires in COVID-19. Sequencing was performed with immunoSEQ multiplex PCR; in TCRdb, only in-frame clones are kept and a portion is missing. The sample lists 65,000 to 70,000 clones, roughly 79% occurring once. Sequencing input: peripheral blood. Receptors originate from a human donor in a cohort sampled during active COVID-19.

The genes are TRBV7-6 and TRBJ2-7, with 9 bases matching TRBD1. CDR3 length equals 16 residues. Trimming cost V 1 base and J 3 bases; bases outside gene matches: 7. Per germline, CDR1 SGHVS and CDR2 FNYEAQ. The CDR3 region has the DNA TGTGCCAGCAGCTTAGGGGGACAGGGCATCGGCTACGAGCAGTACTTC. This codes for CASSLGGQGIGYEQYF.

V gene TRBV11-2 combines with J gene TRBJ2-7; D gene uncertain. Germline lookup yields CDR1 SGHAT and CDR2 FQNNGV. The CDR3 is 11 amino acids. V lost 6 bases, J lost 2 bases, and 5 bases lay in between. As DNA, the CDR3 is TGTGCCAGCAGTCGTACCTACGAGCAGTACTTC. Amino acid sequence: CASSRTYEQYF. The complete variable domain, with remaining parts taken from reference TRBV11-2 and TRBJ2-7, reads EAGVAQSPRYKIIEKRQSVAFWCNPISGHATLYWYQQILGQGPKLLIQFQNNGVVDDSQLPKDRFSAERLKGVDSTLKIQPAKLEDSAVYLCASSRTYEQYFGPGTRLTVT.

The chain employs TRBV6-1 and TRBJ2-7, with 9 bases aligning to TRBD2. The CDR3 covers 15 residues. Germline CDR1 and CDR2: MNHNS and SASEGT. J gave up 2 bases and V 3 bases, and 5 bases lay outside the gene matches. The CDR3 here is CASSDETSGAYEQYF. The CDR3 DNA reads as TGTGCCAGCAGTGATGAGACTAGCGGCGCCTACGAGCAGTACTTC.